This T cell receptor beta chain is drawn from a study of cytomegalovirus exposure and HLA in healthy donors. Findings and limits, study-wide: Earlier findings revealed that most TCR beta V segments proved productive either about 87% or about 30% of the time.

Primers for the PCR totalled 60 Vbeta and 13 Jbeta. This table comes from immunoSEQ multiplex PCR, and its TCRdb copy is limited to in-frame clones, with some not included. The repertoire includes around 210,000 clones, around 83% of them detected once, and 0.2% to 0.25% sits in the top ten. This CDR3 region has 15 residues. Germline CDR1 SGHDT, CDR2 YYEEEE. After removal of 2 bases from V and 5 bases from J, the junction contained 7 bases not matched to a gene. In regard to this clone: Antigen unknown.

Sample: PBMCs. The receptor's source is a girl aged 2 to 10 in good health and CMV-seronegative. The J gene is TRBJ1-1, the V gene TRBV5-6, with 9 bases matching TRBD1. CDR3 coding DNA: TGTGCCAGCAGCTTAACCGGGACAGGGTTAACTGAAGCTTTCTTT. It is translated as CASSLTGTGLTEAFF.